This is a list of T cell receptor beta chains from one sample in a study of tumor-infiltrating lymphocytes in primary liver carcinoma. Each CDR3 protein is one row after TCRdb ran MiXCR on the multiplex PCR reads. The sample consists of around 330,000 distinct CDR3 sequences, 60% to 80% of them appearing once. Sequenced input: peripheral blood. The receptors originated from a man aged 35 to 55 with primary liver carcinoma and hepatitis B virus infection. CDR3s include the opening cysteine and the closing phenylalanine or tryptophan. The D gene is left open where the match is weak. A row's size may be missing; if present it is once, few, many or a size class.

d_gene: TRBD1; v_gene: TRBV11-1; j_gene: TRBJ1-6; abundance: many; CDR3nt: TGTGCCAGCAACAGACAGGGTGATAATTCACCCCTCCACTTT; CDR3aa: CASNRQGDNSPLHF
d_gene: TRBD2; v_gene: TRBV12-3/TRBV12-4; j_gene: TRBJ2-1; abundance: many; CDR3nt: TGTGCCAGCAGTTTGACTAGCGGGAGCAATGAGCAGTTCTTC; CDR3aa: CASSLTSGSNEQFF
d_gene: TRBD2; v_gene: TRBV4-1; j_gene: TRBJ2-7; abundance: few; CDR3nt: TGCGCCAGCAGCCGACCTTATAGCGGGAGAGAGGACGAGCAGTACTTC; CDR3aa: CASSRPYSGREDEQYF
d_gene: -; v_gene: TRBV6-2/TRBV6-3; j_gene: TRBJ2-5; abundance: -; CDR3nt: TGTGCCAGCACCATGGGACGGCTGGAAGAGACCCAGTACTTC; CDR3aa: CASTMGRLEETQYF
d_gene: TRBD2; v_gene: TRBV7-8; j_gene: TRBJ2-5; abundance: -; CDR3nt: TGTGCCAGCAGCTTAAATGTTGCGGCGGGAGGGCGAGAGACCCACTACTTC; CDR3aa: CASSLNVAAGGRETHYF
d_gene: -; v_gene: TRBV2; j_gene: TRBJ2-1; abundance: -; CDR3nt: TGTGCCAGCAGTAGAGGCGGGCTCTACAATGAGCAGTTCTTC; CDR3aa: CASSRGGLYNEQFF
d_gene: -; v_gene: TRBV6-1; j_gene: TRBJ2-3; abundance: -; CDR3nt: TGTGCCAGCATAAGTGGCGGATTCTCCTCACTGTCCTTCACAGATACGCAGTATTTT; CDR3aa: CASISGGFSSLSFTDTQYF
d_gene: -; v_gene: TRBV4-2; j_gene: TRBJ2-1; abundance: -; CDR3nt: TGTGCCAGCAACCATGAAGGGGGTTTCGGGGGCAGGTTGGAGCATTTCTTC; CDR3aa: CASNHEGGFGGRLEHFF
d_gene: -; v_gene: TRBV11-2; j_gene: TRBJ2-5; abundance: -; CDR3nt: TGTGCCAACAGCTTAAATAGTGGGAGGTCCCAAGAGATCCAGTACTTC; CDR3aa: CANSLNSGRSQEIQYF
d_gene: TRBD2; v_gene: TRBV28; j_gene: TRBJ2-5; abundance: once; CDR3nt: TGTACCAGCAGTCCCCTGACTAGCGGGAGCAGAGAGACCCAGTACTTC; CDR3aa: CTSSPLTSGSRETQYF
d_gene: TRBD1; v_gene: TRBV12-3/TRBV12-4; j_gene: TRBJ1-1; abundance: once; CDR3nt: TGTGTCAACAGTTTAACCGGGACAGGGGTCACTGAAGCTTTCTTT; CDR3aa: CVNSLTGTGVTEAFF
d_gene: TRBD1; v_gene: TRBV12-3/TRBV12-4; j_gene: TRBJ1-1; abundance: few; CDR3nt: TGTGCCAGCAGCTTTGGTTCAGGGGGCACTGAAGCTTTCTTT; CDR3aa: CASSFGSGGTEAFF
d_gene: -; v_gene: TRBV4-2; j_gene: TRBJ2-5; abundance: -; CDR3nt: TGTGCCAGCAGCCATCCAGGAGGACAAGAGACCCAGCACTTC; CDR3aa: CASSHPGGQETQHF
d_gene: TRBD2; v_gene: TRBV4-2; j_gene: TRBJ2-2; abundance: few; CDR3nt: TGTGCCAGCAGCCAAGGGACTAGCGGGAGTTTGGCCGGGGAGCTGTTTTTT; CDR3aa: CASSQGTSGSLAGELFF
d_gene: TRBD1; v_gene: TRBV6-1; j_gene: TRBJ2-7; abundance: -; CDR3nt: TGTACCAGCAGTCCAGACAGGGAATACTACGAGCATTACTTC; CDR3aa: CTSSPDREYYEHYF
d_gene: -; v_gene: TRBV6-1; j_gene: TRBJ2-2; abundance: -; CDR3nt: TGTGCCAGCAACCCCCATGGGACAATAGAGGAGCTGTTTTTT; CDR3aa: CASNPHGTIEELFF
d_gene: -; v_gene: TRBV6-2/TRBV6-3; j_gene: TRBJ1-1; abundance: many; CDR3nt: TGTGCCAGCAGTTCCGGGGGCGGTCGCACTGAAGCTTTCTTT; CDR3aa: CASSSGGGRTEAFF
d_gene: TRBD2; v_gene: TRBV4-1; j_gene: TRBJ2-1; abundance: -; CDR3nt: TGCGCCAGCAGCCAAGAGGTCGGGACTAGGAGAGGCGGTGAACAGTTCTTC; CDR3aa: CASSQEVGTRRGGEQFF
d_gene: -; v_gene: TRBV6-5; j_gene: TRBJ1-1; abundance: few; CDR3nt: TGTGCCAGCATACATACAGGGAACACTGAAGCTTTCTTT; CDR3aa: CASIHTGNTEAFF
d_gene: -; v_gene: TRBV29-1; j_gene: TRBJ1-1; abundance: many; CDR3nt: TGCAGCGTTGTGACCGGAATAATGAACACTGAAGCTTTCTTT; CDR3aa: CSVVTGIMNTEAFF
d_gene: TRBD1; v_gene: TRBV5-5; j_gene: TRBJ2-7; abundance: many; CDR3nt: TGTGCCAGCAGCTTTGGACAGGGAACCTACGAGCAGTACTTC; CDR3aa: CASSFGQGTYEQYF
d_gene: -; v_gene: TRBV28; j_gene: TRBJ1-5; abundance: -; CDR3nt: TGTGCCAGCAGCATTCAGGGGTGGCGTCAGCCCCAGCATTTT; CDR3aa: CASSIQGWRQPQHF
d_gene: TRBD1; v_gene: TRBV4-1; j_gene: TRBJ1-2; abundance: -; CDR3nt: TGCGCCAGCAGTCAAGCTCCAGGGGGCATTTTTGTCAACTATGGCTACACCTTT; CDR3aa: CASSQAPGGIFVNYGYTF
d_gene: -; v_gene: TRBV11-2; j_gene: TRBJ2-1; abundance: -; CDR3nt: TGTGTCAGCAGCCTGAGCCCCTACAATGAGCAGTCCTTC; CDR3aa: CVSSLSPYNEQSF
d_gene: -; v_gene: TRBV11-2; j_gene: TRBJ2-3; abundance: -; CDR3nt: TGTGCCAGCAGGAGAGTACAGTCGAGCAGGAGCACCGGGGAGTTGTATTTT; CDR3aa: CASRRVQSSRSTGELYF
d_gene: -; v_gene: TRBV6-2/TRBV6-3; j_gene: TRBJ2-7; abundance: -; CDR3nt: TGTGCCAGCAGTTTCCACATCTCACCCTTCCCCTACGAGCAGTACTTC; CDR3aa: CASSFHISPFPYEQYF
d_gene: -; v_gene: TRBV20-1; j_gene: TRBJ2-7; abundance: once; CDR3nt: TGCAGTGCTAGAGCTTCGAGGGACATTTACGAGCAGTACTTC; CDR3aa: CSARASRDIYEQYF
d_gene: -; v_gene: TRBV12-3/TRBV12-4; j_gene: TRBJ1-5; abundance: -; CDR3nt: TGTACCAGCAGTTTAACCCGGGATCAGTCCCAGCATTTT; CDR3aa: CTSSLTRDQSQHF
d_gene: -; v_gene: TRBV6-2/TRBV6-3; j_gene: TRBJ1-5; abundance: many; CDR3nt: TGTGCCAGCACCATGGACGGCTATAGCAATCAGCCCCAGCATTTT; CDR3aa: CASTMDGYSNQPQHF
d_gene: -; v_gene: TRBV2; j_gene: TRBJ2-7; abundance: -; CDR3nt: TGTGCCAACGGTGACTCCTACGAGCAGTACTTC; CDR3aa: CANGDSYEQYF
d_gene: -; v_gene: TRBV11-2; j_gene: TRBJ2-3; abundance: -; CDR3nt: TGTGCCAGCAGCTGTGGCGCAAACACAGATACACAGTATTTT; CDR3aa: CASSCGANTDTQYF
d_gene: -; v_gene: TRBV11-2; j_gene: TRBJ2-5; abundance: -; CDR3nt: TGTGCCAGCAACTTCGACCGTTGGGAGACCCAGCACTTC; CDR3aa: CASNFDRWETQHF
d_gene: -; v_gene: TRBV6-1; j_gene: TRBJ1-2; abundance: -; CDR3nt: TGTGTCAGCACCTGGACGGGTAACTATGGCTACACCTTC; CDR3aa: CVSTWTGNYGYTF
d_gene: -; v_gene: TRBV14; j_gene: TRBJ1-2; abundance: -; CDR3nt: TGTGCCAGCAGCCAAGCAAGGACACAGGGCGCTGGCTACAACTTC; CDR3aa: CASSQARTQGAGYNF
d_gene: -; v_gene: TRBV5-1; j_gene: TRBJ1-2; abundance: -; CDR3nt: TGCGCCAGCAGCTTGGGCGGGACCAGGGATTATGGCTACACCTTC; CDR3aa: CASSLGGTRDYGYTF
d_gene: -; v_gene: TRBV11-2; j_gene: TRBJ2-2; abundance: -; CDR3nt: TGTGCCAGCAGCTTAGAGGGGCAGGGGATGTTTTTT; CDR3aa: CASSLEGQGMFF
d_gene: -; v_gene: TRBV7-8; j_gene: TRBJ2-3; abundance: few; CDR3nt: TGTGCCAGCAGCTCGGATATTACAGATACGCAGTATTTT; CDR3aa: CASSSDITDTQYF
d_gene: TRBD2; v_gene: TRBV4-2; j_gene: TRBJ2-3; abundance: -; CDR3nt: TGTGTCAGCAGCCTAGGAACGGGGGAGCGGGAGATACTGGATACGCAGTATTTT; CDR3aa: CVSSLGTGEREILDTQYF
d_gene: -; v_gene: TRBV11-2; j_gene: TRBJ2-5; abundance: -; CDR3nt: TGTGCCAGCAGCGGCAGGGTTGTGGGGACCCGGTACTTC; CDR3aa: CASSGRVVGTRYF
d_gene: TRBD1; v_gene: TRBV6-2/TRBV6-3; j_gene: TRBJ1-1; abundance: many; CDR3nt: TGTGCCAGCAGTTACCCCCAGGGGGCAAACACTGAAGCTTTCTTT; CDR3aa: CASSYPQGANTEAFF
d_gene: -; v_gene: TRBV2; j_gene: TRBJ2-5; abundance: -; CDR3nt: TGTGCCAGCGCTGTCATGGGGGCAGGGTGGCAAGAGACCCAGTACTTC; CDR3aa: CASAVMGAGWQETQYF
d_gene: -; v_gene: TRBV24-1; j_gene: TRBJ2-1; abundance: few; CDR3nt: TGTGCCACCAGTGATTTCGGACATAGTCAGTTCTTC; CDR3aa: CATSDFGHSQFF
d_gene: -; v_gene: TRBV7-9; j_gene: TRBJ2-5; abundance: -; CDR3nt: TGTGCCAGCAGCTTAATTGGGCAGGAATCGAGAGAGACCCAATACTTC; CDR3aa: CASSLIGQESRETQYF
d_gene: -; v_gene: TRBV28; j_gene: TRBJ1-2; abundance: few; CDR3nt: TGTGCCAGCAGTTTAGGGGGGGCGGGAGGCTACACCTTC; CDR3aa: CASSLGGAGGYTF
d_gene: TRBD1; v_gene: TRBV4-2; j_gene: TRBJ2-1; abundance: many; CDR3nt: TGTGCCAGCAGCCGGTCTCGACAGGGGGATCCAAGAGAGGACAATGAGCAGTTCTTC; CDR3aa: CASSRSRQGDPREDNEQFF
d_gene: -; v_gene: TRBV11-2; j_gene: TRBJ2-2; abundance: -; CDR3nt: TGTGCTAGCAGCTTAGACTTCACCGGGGAGCTGTCTTTT; CDR3aa: CASSLDFTGELSF